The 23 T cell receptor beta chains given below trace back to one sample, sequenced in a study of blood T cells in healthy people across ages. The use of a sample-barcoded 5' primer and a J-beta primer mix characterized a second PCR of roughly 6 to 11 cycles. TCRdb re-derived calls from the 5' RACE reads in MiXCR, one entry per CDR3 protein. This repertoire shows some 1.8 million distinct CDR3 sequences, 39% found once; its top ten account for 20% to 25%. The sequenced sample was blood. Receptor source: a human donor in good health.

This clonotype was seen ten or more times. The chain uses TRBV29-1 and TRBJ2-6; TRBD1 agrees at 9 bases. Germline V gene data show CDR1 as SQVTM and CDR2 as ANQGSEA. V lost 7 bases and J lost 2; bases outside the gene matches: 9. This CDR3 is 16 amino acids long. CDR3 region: CSALPGQGPGANVLTF. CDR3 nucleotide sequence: TGCAGCGCACTTCCGGGACAGGGCCCTGGGGCCAACGTCCTGACTTTC.

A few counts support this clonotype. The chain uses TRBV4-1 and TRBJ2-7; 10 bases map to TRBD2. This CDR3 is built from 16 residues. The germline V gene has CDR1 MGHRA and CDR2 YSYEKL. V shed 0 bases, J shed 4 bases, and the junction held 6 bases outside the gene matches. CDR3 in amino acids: CASSQDERGGLYEQYF. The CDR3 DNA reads TGCGCCAGCAGCCAAGATGAGCGGGGGGGTCTGTACGAGCAGTACTTC.

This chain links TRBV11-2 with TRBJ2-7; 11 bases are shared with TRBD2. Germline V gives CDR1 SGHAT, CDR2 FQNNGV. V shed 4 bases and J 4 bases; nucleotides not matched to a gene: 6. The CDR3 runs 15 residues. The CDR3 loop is CASSYTSGGSYEQYF. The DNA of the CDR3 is TGTGCCAGCAGCTATACTAGCGGGGGTAGTTACGAGCAGTACTTC.

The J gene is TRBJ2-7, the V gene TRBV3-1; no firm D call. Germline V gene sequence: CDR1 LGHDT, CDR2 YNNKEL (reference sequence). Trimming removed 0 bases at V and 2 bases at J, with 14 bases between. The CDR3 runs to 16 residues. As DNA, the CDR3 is TGTGCCAGCAGCCAAGAGCGTCCGGACGGTACCTACGAGCAGTACTTC. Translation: CASSQERPDGTYEQYF.

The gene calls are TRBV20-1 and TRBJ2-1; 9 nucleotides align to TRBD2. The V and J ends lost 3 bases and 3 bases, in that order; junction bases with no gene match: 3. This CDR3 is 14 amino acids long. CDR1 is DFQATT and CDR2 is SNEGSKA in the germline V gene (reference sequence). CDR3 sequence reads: CSASRLAVYNEQFF. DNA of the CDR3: TGCAGTGCTAGCAGACTAGCGGTCTACAATGAGCAGTTCTTC.

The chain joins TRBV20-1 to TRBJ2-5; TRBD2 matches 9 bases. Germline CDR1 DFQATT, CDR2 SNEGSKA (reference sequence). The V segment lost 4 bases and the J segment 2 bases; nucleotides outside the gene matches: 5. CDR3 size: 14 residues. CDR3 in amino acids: CSAMSGGSQETQYF. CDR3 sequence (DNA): TGCAGTGCTATGAGCGGGGGGAGTCAAGAGACCCAGTACTTC.

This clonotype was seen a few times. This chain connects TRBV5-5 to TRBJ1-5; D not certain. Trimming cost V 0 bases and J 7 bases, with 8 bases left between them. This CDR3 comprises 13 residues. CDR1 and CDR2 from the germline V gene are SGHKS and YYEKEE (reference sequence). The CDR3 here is CASSLGLAQPQHF. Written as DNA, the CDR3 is TGTGCCAGCAGCTTGGGTTTAGCGCAGCCCCAGCATTTT.

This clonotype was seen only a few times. The CDR3 loop reads CASRSPAGGTNYGYTF. The CDR3 nucleotides read TGTGCCAGCAGGTCCCCCGCCGGGGGGACAAACTATGGCTACACCTTC. The V call is TRBV28, the J call TRBJ1-2; TRBD1 might be the D (6 bases). Per germline, CDR1 MDHEN and CDR2 SYDVKM. The CDR3 is made up of 16 amino acids. V lost 6 bases, J lost 2 bases, and 19 bases lay in between.

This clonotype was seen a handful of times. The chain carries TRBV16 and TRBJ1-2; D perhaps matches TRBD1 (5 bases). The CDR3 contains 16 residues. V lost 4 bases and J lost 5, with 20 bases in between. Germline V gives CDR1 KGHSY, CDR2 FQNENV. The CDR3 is CASSPQIGGTSYGYTF. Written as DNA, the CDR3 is TGTGCCAGCAGCCCCCAGATTGGGGGGACTTCGTATGGCTACACCTTC.

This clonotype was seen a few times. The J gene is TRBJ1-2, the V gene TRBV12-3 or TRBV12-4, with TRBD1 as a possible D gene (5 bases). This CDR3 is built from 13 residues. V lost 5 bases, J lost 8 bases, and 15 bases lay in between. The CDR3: CASSLGPRGGYTF. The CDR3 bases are TGTGCCAGCAGTCTGGGTCCTAGGGGAGGCTACACCTTC.

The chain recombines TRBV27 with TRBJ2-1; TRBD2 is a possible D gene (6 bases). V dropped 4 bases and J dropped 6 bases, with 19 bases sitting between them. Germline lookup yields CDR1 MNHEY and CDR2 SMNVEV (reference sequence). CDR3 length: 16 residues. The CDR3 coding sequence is TGTGCCAGCAGTTCTCTTCCGGGGCAGGGACTCAATGAGCAGTTCTTC. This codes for CASSSLPGQGLNEQFF.

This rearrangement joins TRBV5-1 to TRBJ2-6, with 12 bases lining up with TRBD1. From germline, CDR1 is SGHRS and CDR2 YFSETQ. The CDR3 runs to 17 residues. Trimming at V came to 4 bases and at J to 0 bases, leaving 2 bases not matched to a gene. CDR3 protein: CASSGTGGLSGANVLTF. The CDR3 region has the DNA TGCGCCAGCAGCGGGACAGGGGGCCTCTCTGGGGCCAACGTCCTGACTTTC. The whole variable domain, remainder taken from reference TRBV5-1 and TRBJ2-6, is KAGVTQTPRYLIKTRGQQVTLSCSPISGHRSVSWYQQTPGQGLQFLFEYFSETQRNKGNFPGRFSGRQFSNSRSEMNVSTLELGDSALYLCASSGTGGLSGANVLTFGAGSRLTVL.

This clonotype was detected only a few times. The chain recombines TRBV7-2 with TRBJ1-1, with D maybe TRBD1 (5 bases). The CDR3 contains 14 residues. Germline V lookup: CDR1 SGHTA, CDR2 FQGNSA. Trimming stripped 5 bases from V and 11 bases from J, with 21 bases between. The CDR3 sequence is CASSPARTNFEAFF. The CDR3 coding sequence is TGTGCCAGCAGCCCTGCCCGGACAAACTTTGAGGCTTTCTTT.

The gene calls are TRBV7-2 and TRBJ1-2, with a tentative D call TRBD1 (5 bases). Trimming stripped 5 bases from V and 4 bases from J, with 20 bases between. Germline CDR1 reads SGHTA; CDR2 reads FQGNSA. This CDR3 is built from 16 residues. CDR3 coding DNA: TGTGCCAGCAGCGTATCCCCGGGACTCCTCTCCTATGGCTACACCTTC. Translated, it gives CASSVSPGLLSYGYTF. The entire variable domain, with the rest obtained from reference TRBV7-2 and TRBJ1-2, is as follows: GAGVSQSPSNKVTEKGKDVELRCDPISGHTALYWYRQSLGQGLEFLIYFQGNSAPDKSGLPSDRFSAERTGGSVSTLTIQRTQQEDSAVYLCASSVSPGLLSYGYTFGSGTRLTVV.

CDR3 loop: CASSFSRQGVRTDTQYF. The CDR3, as DNA: TGTGCCAGCAGTTTCTCCCGACAGGGTGTTCGGACAGATACGCAGTATTTT. This chain links TRBV12-3 or TRBV12-4 with TRBJ2-3; 7 positions agree with TRBD1. V lost 3 bases to trimming and J lost 3 bases; unmatched junction nucleotides: 12. CDR3 length: 17 residues.

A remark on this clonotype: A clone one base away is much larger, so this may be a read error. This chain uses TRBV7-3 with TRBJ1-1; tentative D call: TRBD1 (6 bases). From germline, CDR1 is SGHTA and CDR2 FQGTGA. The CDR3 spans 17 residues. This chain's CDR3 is CVSSSLGAPTGFAEAFF. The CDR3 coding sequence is TGTGTCAGCAGCTCCCTGGGGGCACCAACAGGGTTTGCTGAAGCTTTCTTT. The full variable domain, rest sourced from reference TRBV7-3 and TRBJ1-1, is GAGVSQTPSNKVTEKGKYVELRCDPISGHTALYWYRQSLGQGPEFLIYFQGTGAADDSGLPNDRFFAVRPEGSVSTLKIQRTERGDSAVYLCVSSSLGAPTGFAEAFFGQGTRLTVV.

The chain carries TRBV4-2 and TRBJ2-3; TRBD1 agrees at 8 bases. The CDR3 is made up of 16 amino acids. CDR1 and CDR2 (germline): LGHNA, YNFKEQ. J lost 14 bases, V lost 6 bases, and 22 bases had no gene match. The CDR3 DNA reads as TGTGCCAGCAGTCCCCTCCCGGGACAGGCATTAGAAAAACTGTATTTT. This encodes CASSPLPGQALEKLYF.

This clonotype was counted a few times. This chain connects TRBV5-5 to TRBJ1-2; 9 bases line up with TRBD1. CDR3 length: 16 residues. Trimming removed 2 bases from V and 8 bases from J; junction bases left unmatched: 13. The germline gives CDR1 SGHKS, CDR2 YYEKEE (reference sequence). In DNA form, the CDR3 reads TGTGCCAGCAGCTTTGCGGACAGGGGCCGCTATGGCGGCTACACCTTC. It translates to CASSFADRGRYGGYTF.

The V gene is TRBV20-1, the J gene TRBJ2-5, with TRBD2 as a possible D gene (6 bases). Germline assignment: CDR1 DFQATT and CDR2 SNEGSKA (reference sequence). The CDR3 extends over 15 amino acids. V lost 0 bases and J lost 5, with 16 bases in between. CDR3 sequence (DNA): TGCAGTGCTAGAGAAGGGGCGGGGCTGAGGGAGACCCAGTACTTC. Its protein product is CSAREGAGLRETQYF.

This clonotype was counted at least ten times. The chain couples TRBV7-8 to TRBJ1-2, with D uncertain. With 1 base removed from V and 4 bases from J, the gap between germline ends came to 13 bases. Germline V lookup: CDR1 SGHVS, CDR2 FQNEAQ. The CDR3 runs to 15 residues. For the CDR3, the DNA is TGTGCCAGCAGCTTAGGACGGACTCCAGGCTATGGCTACACCTTC. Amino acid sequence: CASSLGRTPGYGYTF.

The CDR3 coding sequence is TGCGCCAGCAGCGTGGGACAGGGTGAGAACGAGCAGTACTTC. This translates into CASSVGQGENEQYF. The chain recombines TRBV5-1 with TRBJ2-5, with 9 bases aligning to TRBD1. The better agreement between TRBJ2-7 and the DNA end casts doubt on the J call. The CDR3 is 14 residues long. Germline loops: CDR1 SGHRS, CDR2 YFSETQ.

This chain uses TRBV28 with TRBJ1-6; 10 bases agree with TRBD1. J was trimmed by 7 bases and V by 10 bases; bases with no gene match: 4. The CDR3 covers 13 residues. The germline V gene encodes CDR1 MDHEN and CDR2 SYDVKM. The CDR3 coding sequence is TGTGCCATCCCGGGACAGGGGAATTCACCCCTCCACTTT. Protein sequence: CAIPGQGNSPLHF.

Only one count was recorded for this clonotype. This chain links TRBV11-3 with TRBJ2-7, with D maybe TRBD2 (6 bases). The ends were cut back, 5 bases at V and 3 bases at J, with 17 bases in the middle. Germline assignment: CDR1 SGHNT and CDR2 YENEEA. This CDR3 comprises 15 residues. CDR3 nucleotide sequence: TGTGCCAGCAGCCCCCGGATGGGGGGTAACTACGAGCAGTACTTC. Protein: CASSPRMGGNYEQYF.